The source of this T cell receptor (beta chain) is a study of T cell repertoires in cytomegalovirus infection. Study observations and caveats: There were HLA-C-restricted CMV-specific TCR beta clonotypes dominating the ex vivo response.

TCRdb re-called the reads with MiXCR, one entry per CDR3 protein. The top ten hold about an eighth of the sample, which has around 900,000 distinct CDR3 sequences, 30% to 40% seen once. On this clonotype: What it recognizes is unknown.

The germline CDR1 and CDR2 sequences are SGHAT and FQNNGV. The CDR3 consists of 16 residues. The J segment lost 8 bases and the V segment lost 2 bases, leaving 8 bases of the junction unmatched. The genes are TRBV11-2 and TRBJ1-3, with TRBD1 matching over 11 bases. This TCR derives from a human donor in good health (CMV status not recorded). Some clones in this sample may be carry-over from other donors' samples. The sequences come from cultured CD8+ T cells from PBMCs, collected from culture after CMV antigen stimulation. CDR3 sequence: CASSLFRGQGEDTIYF. The CDR3 DNA reads as TGTGCCAGCAGCTTATTCCGGGGACAGGGGGAGGACACCATATATTTT.